The next 23 T cell receptor beta chains were all read from a single sample in a study of cytomegalovirus exposure and HLA in healthy donors. In the PCR, 60 Vbeta and 13 Jbeta primers were used. Only in-frame clones appear in the TCRdb table, and some are missing; sequencing was by immunoSEQ multiplex PCR. The repertoire holds about 140,000 clones, with approximately 70% as singletons. The specimen was PBMCs. Receptor source: a woman aged 25 to 39 in good health and CMV-seronegative.

V gene TRBV21-1 combines with J gene TRBJ2-7; the table's TRBD1 call for D was not verified on the DNA. TRBV21-1 is assigned pseudogene status. The CDR3 runs to 14 residues. CDR3 sequence (DNA): TGTGCCAGCAGTTCGGGACAGGTAACTTACGAGCAGTACTTC. The encoded protein is CASSSGQVTYEQYF.

The V gene is TRBV28, the J gene TRBJ1-5, with TRBD1 identical over 7 bases. Germline assignment: CDR1 MDHEN and CDR2 SYDVKM. The CDR3 length is 17 residues. V shed 6 bases, J shed 0 bases, and the junction held 11 bases outside the gene matches. In DNA, the CDR3 is TGTGCCAGCAGATCATCCGGGACAGACTATAGCAATCAGCCCCAGCATTTT. Residues: CASRSSGTDYSNQPQHF.

The chain employs TRBV29-1 and TRBJ1-2; D perhaps matches TRBD1 (6 bases). Germline V lookup: CDR1 SQVTM, CDR2 ANQGSEA. With 3 bases removed from V and 3 bases from J, the gap between germline ends came to 8 bases. There are 12 residues in the CDR3. The CDR3 loop reads CSVDPGDYGYTF. The CDR3 coding sequence is TGCAGCGTTGACCCAGGGGACTATGGCTACACCTTC.

The V call is TRBV6-5, the J call TRBJ1-2, with D possibly being TRBD1 (5 bases). V was trimmed by 2 bases and J by 6 bases, leaving 19 bases between them. Germline lookup yields CDR1 MNHEY and CDR2 SVGAGI. The CDR3 length is 16 residues. The DNA of the CDR3 is TGTGCCAGCAGTTACACGACTTCTTACCGGGGGGATGGCTACACCTTC. It encodes CASSYTTSYRGDGYTF.

In DNA, the CDR3 is TGTGCCAGTAGTATATTACAGGGCGCTAACTATGGCTACACCTTC. Translated: CASSILQGANYGYTF. The chain recombines TRBV19 with TRBJ1-2; the D gene is possibly TRBD1 (6 bases). CDR3 length: 15 amino acids. V lost 2 bases, J lost 0 bases, and 10 bases lay in between. Germline CDR1 LNHDA, CDR2 SQIVND (reference sequence).

This clone was detected only once. Here the CDR3 reads CASSAPDRDYQPQHF. In DNA form, the CDR3 reads TGTGCCAGTAGTGCCCCGGACAGAGACTATCAGCCCCAGCATTTT. The genes are TRBV19 and TRBJ1-5, with TRBD1 as a possible D gene (6 bases). The V end was cut by 5 bases, the J end by 5 bases, with 16 bases between. The CDR3 consists of 15 residues. In germline, CDR1 is LNHDA, CDR2 SQIVND (reference sequence).

This clone was observed a single time. J is TRBJ1-2 and V is TRBV2, with unresolved D. The germline V gene encodes CDR1 SNHLY and CDR2 FYNNEI. V was shortened by 1 base and J by 5 bases, with 8 bases between the two germline ends. This CDR3 region has 13 residues. In DNA form, the CDR3 reads TGTGCCAGCAGTGAAGTGTTAGAGTATGGCTACACCTTC. It specifies CASSEVLEYGYTF.

This clone was counted once. This rearrangement joins TRBV19 to TRBJ2-3; 9 bases align to TRBD1. The CDR3 loop spans 14 amino acids. V was clipped by 5 bases and J by 8 bases; unmatched bases: 8. CDR1 and CDR2 (germline): LNHDA, SQIVND (reference sequence). The CDR3 spells CASSSWTGDVTQYF. The CDR3 coding sequence is TGTGCCAGTAGTTCTTGGACAGGGGACGTTACGCAGTATTTT.

The V call is TRBV5-1, the J call TRBJ2-1, with 8 bases that match TRBD2. The germline CDR1 and CDR2 sequences are SGHRS and YFSETQ. The CDR3 is 15 amino acids. Trimming cost V 0 bases and J 15 bases; bases outside gene matches: 14. CDR3 in amino acids: CASSLEGSGISSRFF. Written as DNA, the CDR3 is TGCGCCAGCAGCTTGGAAGGTAGCGGGATCTCATCGCGGTTCTTC.

This clone was observed a single time. The DNA of the CDR3 is TGTGCCAGCAGTTTAATCGCCCAAAGTTTCTGGCAGGGACAGACCGGGGAGCTGTTTTTT. It specifies CASSLIAQSFWQGQTGELFF. V gene TRBV28 combines with J gene TRBJ2-2; 7 bases are a match to TRBD1. The junction had 20 bases not matched to a gene; V was cut back by 2 bases and J by 5 bases. CDR1 MDHEN and CDR2 SYDVKM come from the germline V gene. The CDR3 sequence is 20 residues long.

Many counts were recorded for this clone. This sequence joins TRBV18 and TRBJ1-1, with D uncertain. The CDR3 extends over 14 amino acids. V shed 3 bases and J shed 0 bases, with 8 bases lying between them. Germline values: CDR1 KGHSH, CDR2 LQKENI. The DNA for the CDR3 is TGTGCCAGCTCACCTCTTAACATGAACACTGAAGCTTTCTTT. Protein product: CASSPLNMNTEAFF. The variable domain in full, with the rest retrieved from reference TRBV18 and TRBJ1-1, is NAGVMQNPRHLVRRRGQEARLRCSPMKGHSHVYWYRQLPEEGLKFMVYLQKENIIDESGMPKERFSAEFPKEGPSILRIQQVVRGDSAAYFCASSPLNMNTEAFFGQGTRLTVV.

The chain is built from TRBV6-5 and TRBJ2-1; TRBD2 agrees at 10 bases. CDR1 is MNHEY and CDR2 is SVGAGI in the germline V gene. The CDR3 covers 14 residues. Trimming took 6 bases from V and 7 from J; bases not matched to a gene: 6. CDR3 region: CASRPSGGNNEQFF. The DNA for the CDR3 is TGTGCCAGCAGGCCTAGCGGGGGTAATAATGAGCAGTTCTTC.

The gene calls are TRBV10-3 and TRBJ1-5; 10 positions agree with TRBD1. Germline CDR1 reads ENHRY; CDR2 reads SYGVKD. The ends lost 0 bases at V and 4 bases at J; junction bases unmatched: 0. This CDR3 comprises 15 residues. The DNA of the CDR3 is TGTGCCATCAGTGAGTCGGACAGGGGGAATCAGCCCCAGCATTTT. Translated, it gives CAISESDRGNQPQHF.

V gene TRBV27 combines with J gene TRBJ2-2; 8 positions agree with TRBD2. V lost 0 bases, J lost 5 bases, and 8 bases stayed unmatched. This CDR3 comprises 17 residues. CDR1 and CDR2 from the germline V gene are MNHEY and SMNVEV (reference sequence). As DNA, the CDR3 is TGTGCCAGCAGTTTATCGATCGCGGGAGGATATACCGGGGAGCTGTTTTTT. This codes for CASSLSIAGGYTGELFF.

V usage is TRBV27 and J usage is TRBJ1-2; no clear D gene. The CDR3 loop spans 13 amino acids. Germline V gene lookup returns CDR1 MNHEY and CDR2 SMNVEV (reference sequence). Trimming pared 0 bases from V and 8 bases from J, leaving 10 bases between. The CDR3, as DNA: TGTGCCAGCAGTTTATCAGGACTTCGGGGCTACACCTTC. This translates into CASSLSGLRGYTF.

This chain uses TRBV10-3 with TRBJ1-6, with D possibly being TRBD1 (5 bases). The germline gives CDR1 ENHRY, CDR2 SYGVKD. The CDR3 length is 15 residues. The germline V and J ends were trimmed by 2 bases and 7 bases, with 12 bases remaining between them. CDR3 amino acids: CAISETGGRNSPLHF. The CDR3 region has the DNA TGTGCCATCAGTGAGACGGGGGGTAGGAATTCACCCCTCCACTTT.

The genes are TRBV6-1 and TRBJ2-5, with 12 bases matching TRBD2. Germline CDR1 MNHNS, CDR2 SASEGT. J was trimmed by 0 bases and V by 7 bases; bases with no gene match: 3. This CDR3 spans 15 amino acids. In DNA, the CDR3 is TGTGCCAGCACCCTAGCGGGGGGGTACCAAGAGACCCAGTACTTC. This codes for CASTLAGGYQETQYF.

The genes are TRBV28 and TRBJ1-4; perhaps TRBD1 as D (6 bases). CDR1 and CDR2 from the germline V gene are MDHEN and SYDVKM. The CDR3 covers 15 residues. V lost 6 bases to trimming and J lost 4 bases, with 15 bases between them. This CDR3 reads CASRPETGGNEKLFF. CDR3 coding DNA: TGTGCCAGCAGACCCGAGACAGGCGGTAATGAAAAACTGTTTTTT.

The chain uses TRBV6-6 and TRBJ2-5; 7 bases align to TRBD1. The germline gives CDR1 MNHNY, CDR2 SVGAGI (reference sequence). J lost 7 bases, V lost 6 bases, and 14 bases had no gene match. The CDR3 has 15 residues. Here the CDR3 reads CASSTSDRVGVTQYF. The DNA of the CDR3 is TGTGCCAGCAGCACTTCCGACAGGGTTGGAGTGACCCAGTACTTC.

CDR3 sequence: CASSLALGYGQETQYF. The DNA of the CDR3 is TGTGCCAGCAGCTTAGCGCTAGGCTACGGCCAAGAGACCCAGTACTTC. J is TRBJ2-5 and V is TRBV7-2; D is ambiguous. Germline assignment: CDR1 SGHTA and CDR2 FQGNSA. The CDR3 has 16 amino acids. V was pared by 0 bases and J by 1 base, with 12 bases between.

The table lists this clone with a few counts. A far bigger clonotype differs at one base, so this is likely a read error. Different DNA sequences within this sample yield the same CDR3. The rearrangement uses TRBV4-1 and TRBJ2-5, with TRBD2 matching over 9 bases. Germline V gene sequence: CDR1 MGHRA, CDR2 YSYEKL. The CDR3 totals 16 residues. The ends lost 1 base at V and 4 bases at J; junction bases unmatched: 7. The CDR3 loop is CASSQGFAGGRETQYF. In DNA form, the CDR3 reads TGCGCCAGCAGCCAAGGTTTCGCGGGGGGGCGAGAGACCCAGTACTTC.

This clone was picked up a small number of times. The DNA of the CDR3 is TGTGCCAGCAGCGGGGCCCCAGCGTCCATGGGCGGGGAGCTGTTTTTT. It specifies CASSGAPASMGGELFF. The rearrangement joins TRBV5-4 to TRBJ2-2; possibly TRBD1 for D (5 bases). This CDR3 is built from 16 residues. The germline V gene has CDR1 SGHNT and CDR2 YYREEE (reference sequence). The V gene lost 4 bases and the J gene lost 7 bases, with 20 bases spanning the gap.

CDR3 nucleotide sequence: TGTGCCAGCAGCAATCAGGGAAGGCTAGCCAAAAACATTCAGTACTTC. Its protein product is CASSNQGRLAKNIQYF. The chain employs TRBV21-1 and TRBJ2-4; TRBD1 reflects the table's D call only, with no check against the DNA. TRBV21-1 is a known pseudogene. This CDR3 comprises 16 residues.